The 28 T cell receptor beta chains below come from one sample, sequenced in a study of T cell responses to AZD1222 COVID-19 vaccine. Assay: immunoSEQ multiplex PCR; the TCRdb copy retains only in-frame clones and omits some. The table shows about 34,000 clones, with roughly 74% occurring only once. Sequencing used peripheral blood, obtained 28 days after the second AZD1222 dose. The receptor set was obtained from an adult who received the AZD1222 COVID-19 vaccine.

The rearrangement links TRBV3-1 (or the pseudogene TRBV3-2) to TRBJ2-2; D call uncertain. Per the germline V gene, CDR1 is LGHDT and CDR2 is YNNKEL (reference sequence). The CDR3 is 14 amino acids. V lost 4 bases and J 0 bases, leaving 6 bases between the germline ends. For the CDR3, the DNA is TGTGCCAGCAGCCCACGCCCGAACACCGGGGAGCTGTTTTTT. Translated, it gives CASSPRPNTGELFF.

The chain joins TRBV6-5 to TRBJ2-7; 7 positions match TRBD2. After removal of 6 bases from V and 2 bases from J, the junction contained 10 bases not matched to a gene. Germline V gives CDR1 MNHEY, CDR2 SVGAGI. The CDR3 contains 15 residues. This CDR3 reads CASSHAGTIPYEQYF. The DNA of the CDR3 is TGTGCCAGCAGCCACGCCGGGACTATTCCCTACGAGCAGTACTTC.

J is TRBJ1-2 and V is TRBV3-1 (or the pseudogene TRBV3-2); 7 bases line up with TRBD1. After removal of 1 base from V and 4 bases from J, the junction contained 0 bases not matched to a gene. The CDR3 runs to 13 residues. Per germline, CDR1 LGHDT and CDR2 YNNKEL (reference sequence). CDR3 nucleotides: TGTGCCAGCAGCCAAGGGGACAGCTATGGCTACACCTTC. This codes for CASSQGDSYGYTF.

The chain links TRBV6-5 to TRBJ1-4; D ambiguous. CDR1 is MNHEY, CDR2 SVGAGI, per germline. The CDR3 extends over 14 amino acids. Trimming took off 8 bases at V and 7 bases at J, with 17 bases between the two ends. The CDR3 reads CASWALGKSEKLFF. Here the CDR3 DNA reads TGTGCCAGCTGGGCCCTGGGGAAGAGTGAAAAACTGTTTTTT.

This clone showed up just a few times. The rearrangement links TRBV5-1 to TRBJ1-2; possible D gene TRBD1, 5 bases. This CDR3 is 17 amino acids long. Trimming stripped 0 bases from V and 0 bases from J, with 15 bases between. Germline V gene lookup returns CDR1 SGHRS and CDR2 YFSETQ. In DNA form, the CDR3 reads TGCGCCAGCAGCTTGGAGCCGGGTAGGACAACTAACTATGGCTACACCTTC. Its translation: CASSLEPGRTTNYGYTF.

A word on this clone: This may arise from a read error, as a much more abundant clone is one base away. Because the CDR3's place on the DNA is in doubt, the DNA is left out and the CDR3 is given as listed by TCRdb. This specimen includes other DNA sequences encoding the same CDR3. This chain joins TRBV6-5 and TRBJ2-2; the table's D call TRBD2 went unverified against the DNA. The germline V gene encodes CDR1 MNHEY and CDR2 SVGAGI. Both ends counted, the CDR3 spans 14 residues. CDR3 amino acids: CASSTSGDTGELFF.

This clone was detected a few times. This chain joins TRBV7-9 and TRBJ2-1; 9 bases are a match to TRBD2. After removal of 5 bases from V and 2 bases from J, the junction contained 7 bases not matched to a gene. Germline CDR1 and CDR2: SEHNR and FQNEAQ (reference sequence). The CDR3 consists of 16 residues. The CDR3 DNA follows: TGTGCCAGCAGCGGACTAGCGTTCCGGGCCTACAATGAGCAGTTCTTC. As protein: CASSGLAFRAYNEQFF.

The chain links TRBV4-2 to TRBJ2-1; 14 bases are a match to TRBD2. Trimming at V came to 1 base and at J to 6 bases, leaving 8 bases not matched to a gene. Germline V gene sequence: CDR1 LGHNA, CDR2 YNFKEQ. CDR3 length equals 18 residues. CDR3 nucleotide sequence: TGTGCCAGCAGCCAAGGTAGGAGGACTAGCGGGAGGTTCAATGAGCAGTTCTTC. Translated: CASSQGRRTSGRFNEQFF.

V and J are TRBV29-1 and TRBJ2-3, with a weak D call TRBD2 (6 bases). V lost 3 bases and J 8 bases, leaving 9 bases between the germline ends. This CDR3 contains 11 residues. Germline V gene data show CDR1 as SQVTM and CDR2 as ANQGSEA. In DNA, the CDR3 is TGCAGCGTTGATTGGGGAGGTACGCAGTATTTT. Residues: CSVDWGGTQYF.

The J gene is TRBJ1-5, the V gene TRBV19; no clear D. From germline, CDR1 is LNHDA and CDR2 SQIVND (reference sequence). Deletions cut 8 bases from V and 7 bases from J, with 12 bases between. The CDR3 covers 12 residues. CDR3 in DNA: TGTGCCAGTCGGTCGGTGAACCAGCCCCAGCATTTT. Translation gives CASRSVNQPQHF.

The chain joins TRBV18 to TRBJ2-5; a weak D match, TRBD1 (5 bases). Germline assignment: CDR1 KGHSH and CDR2 LQKENI. V lost 3 bases and J 2 bases, leaving 13 bases between the germline ends. CDR3 size: 15 residues. The CDR3 DNA is TGTGCCAGCTCACCGCTCAGGGAAAGGCAAGAGACCCAGTACTTC. It translates to CASSPLRERQETQYF.

The chain uses TRBV20-1 and TRBJ2-7; D uncertain. V lost 5 bases and J 3 bases, leaving 8 bases between the germline ends. CDR1 is DFQATT and CDR2 is SNEGSKA in the germline V gene (reference sequence). The CDR3 totals 11 residues. The chain's CDR3 is CSAGRSYEQYF. CDR3 sequence (DNA): TGCAGTGCTGGTAGAAGCTACGAGCAGTACTTC.

The sample holds a few counts of this clone. The V gene is TRBV19, the J gene TRBJ1-4; weak D call: TRBD1 (5 bases). CDR3 size: 14 residues. Germline CDR1 LNHDA, CDR2 SQIVND (reference sequence). Trimming took off 6 bases at V and 3 bases at J, with 11 bases between the two ends. CDR3 DNA sequence: TGTGCCAGTAGGCAGGACATTGCTAATGAAAAACTGTTTTTT. This encodes CASRQDIANEKLFF.

The chain carries TRBV5-1 and TRBJ2-1, with 9 bases lining up with TRBD2. Germline CDR1 and CDR2: SGHRS and YFSETQ. The CDR3 is 15 amino acids. V dropped 3 bases and J dropped 7; count of bases not matched to a gene: 8. CDR3 nucleotide sequence: TGCGCCAGCAGCTCAAGCGGGAGGTCTTCTAATGAGCAGTTCTTC. Translation gives CASSSSGRSSNEQFF.

The chain carries TRBV7-8 and TRBJ2-1; 10 nucleotides match TRBD2. The CDR3 has 20 amino acids. J gave up 5 bases and V 5 bases, and 21 bases lay outside the gene matches. The germline gives CDR1 SGHVS, CDR2 FQNEAQ. CDR3 nucleotide sequence: TGTGCCAGCAGCGTAAAGGGAGCCGGCCAAAGCGGGAGGGCCGACAATGAGCAGTTCTTC. This gives the protein CASSVKGAGQSGRADNEQFF.

The rearrangement joins TRBV11-2 to TRBJ1-5, with 10 bases fitting TRBD1. CDR1 SGHAT and CDR2 FQNNGV come from the germline V gene. The V gene end was trimmed by 5 bases and the J gene end by 6 bases; junction bases not matched to a gene: 7. The CDR3 extends over 15 amino acids. CDR3 nucleotide sequence: TGTGCCAGCAGCGAGACAGGGGGCATCGTTCAGCCCCAGCATTTT. Protein sequence: CASSETGGIVQPQHF.

This chain links TRBV18 with TRBJ1-2; 7 bases map to TRBD1. Germline CDR1 is KGHSH and CDR2 is LQKENI. Trimming cost V 7 bases and J 3 bases; bases outside gene matches: 17. The CDR3 contains 17 residues. In nucleotides, the CDR3 is TGTGCCAGCTTTCTGCAGGGGGACGGAGGGCCCGACTATGGCTACACCTTC. Amino acid sequence: CASFLQGDGGPDYGYTF.

The sample holds one count of this clone. The V call is TRBV7-7, the J call TRBJ2-3; D unresolved. There are 16 residues in the CDR3. V lost 1 base to trimming and J lost 0 bases, with 11 bases between them. Germline V gene lookup returns CDR1 SSHAT and CDR2 FNYEAQ (reference sequence). The CDR3: CASSLGAGMSTDTQYF. The CDR3 DNA is TGTGCCAGCAGCTTAGGGGCTGGGATGAGCACAGATACGCAGTATTTT.

This chain links TRBV19 with TRBJ1-1, with no clear D. There are 16 residues in the CDR3. V lost 6 bases and J 4 bases, leaving 21 bases between the germline ends. Germline assignment: CDR1 LNHDA and CDR2 SQIVND (reference sequence). CDR3 sequence: CASRGPTVGLGTEAFF. CDR3 DNA sequence: TGTGCCAGTAGGGGCCCGACGGTAGGCCTGGGCACTGAAGCTTTCTTT.

The chain recombines TRBV5-6 with TRBJ1-3; perhaps TRBD1 as D (5 bases). V gave up 0 bases and J gave up 2 bases, with 6 bases separating them. The CDR3 length is 14 residues. Germline-derived CDR1 and CDR2 are SGHDT and YYEEEE. The CDR3 is CASSLAGAGNTIYF. The CDR3 coding sequence is TGTGCCAGCAGCTTGGCGGGGGCTGGAAACACCATATATTTT.

CDR3 coding DNA: TGTGCCAGCAGCCAAGCGGGATCCGTTACGCAGTATTTT. Residues: CASSQAGSVTQYF. The genes are TRBV3-1 (or the pseudogene TRBV3-2) and TRBJ2-3, with D maybe TRBD2 (5 bases). The germline V and J ends were trimmed by 1 base and 8 bases, with 10 bases remaining between them. Germline V gene sequence: CDR1 LGHDT, CDR2 YNNKEL (reference sequence). The CDR3 runs 13 residues.

This sequence joins TRBV5-4 and TRBJ2-5, with no clear D. Germline CDR1 SGHNT, CDR2 YYREEE (reference sequence). The CDR3 extends over 12 amino acids. The V end lost 1 base, the J end lost 5 bases, and 6 bases lay between the germline ends. The CDR3 reads CASSLLVETQYF. The CDR3 DNA sequence: TGTGCCAGCAGCTTGCTGGTGGAGACCCAGTACTTC.

This chain connects TRBV24-1 to TRBJ2-2; a possible D gene is TRBD2 (6 bases). The CDR3 spans 15 residues. The V gene's germline CDR1 is KGHDR and CDR2 SFDVKD. V dropped 3 bases and J dropped 5 bases, with 12 bases sitting between them. The DNA of the CDR3 is TGTGCCACCAGTGATCCCAACCGGGGGACCGGGGAGCTGTTTTTT. It codes for CATSDPNRGTGELFF.

V is TRBV20-1 and J is TRBJ1-4; D unresolved. Germline CDR1 and CDR2: DFQATT and SNEGSKA (reference sequence). Trimming shortened V by 3 bases and J by 10 bases, and 18 bases separated the two germline ends. The CDR3 contains 14 residues. CDR3 region: CSASETAAFGKLFF. CDR3 nucleotide sequence: TGCAGTGCTAGTGAGACCGCGGCTTTTGGAAAACTGTTTTTT.

This chain links TRBV5-1 with TRBJ2-2, with a weak D call TRBD1 (6 bases). The CDR3 is 16 amino acids. The V gene's germline CDR1 is SGHRS and CDR2 YFSETQ. V was trimmed by 1 base and J by 5 bases, leaving 15 bases between them. This CDR3 is CASSLRAGVLTGELFF. CDR3 nucleotide sequence: TGCGCCAGCAGCTTGCGGGCAGGGGTTTTGACCGGGGAGCTGTTTTTT.

This chain joins TRBV5-1 and TRBJ1-1; 7 bases line up with TRBD1. Per the germline V gene, CDR1 is SGHRS and CDR2 is YFSETQ. The V gene end was trimmed by 0 bases and the J gene end by 1 base; junction bases not matched to a gene: 0. The CDR3 is 14 residues long. The CDR3 is CASSLDRGNTEAFF. CDR3 nucleotides: TGCGCCAGCAGCTTGGACAGGGGGAACACTGAAGCTTTCTTT.

The chain couples TRBV28 to TRBJ2-7, with TRBD1 matching over 11 bases. The CDR3 spans 14 residues. J lost 4 bases, V lost 6 bases, and 5 bases had no gene match. CDR1 and CDR2 (germline): MDHEN, SYDVKM. CDR3 DNA: TGTGCCAGCAGCCCTGGGACAGGGGGATACGAGCAGTACTTC. Amino acids: CASSPGTGGYEQYF. Full variable domain (outside the CDR3, taken from reference TRBV28 and TRBJ2-7): DVKVTQSSRYLVKRTGEKVFLECVQDMDHENMFWYRQDPGLGLRLIYFSYDVKMKEKGDIPEGYSVSREKKERFSLILESASTNQTSMYLCASSPGTGGYEQYFGPGTRLTVT.

The chain couples TRBV4-3 to TRBJ1-2, with D perhaps matching TRBD1 (5 bases). The V gene lost 3 bases and the J gene lost 4 bases, with 12 bases spanning the gap. The CDR3 spans 14 residues. Germline CDR1 is LGHNA and CDR2 is YSLEER. This CDR3 reads CASSQYLGGYGYTF. The CDR3 region has the DNA TGCGCCAGCAGCCAGTATCTTGGGGGCTATGGCTACACCTTC.